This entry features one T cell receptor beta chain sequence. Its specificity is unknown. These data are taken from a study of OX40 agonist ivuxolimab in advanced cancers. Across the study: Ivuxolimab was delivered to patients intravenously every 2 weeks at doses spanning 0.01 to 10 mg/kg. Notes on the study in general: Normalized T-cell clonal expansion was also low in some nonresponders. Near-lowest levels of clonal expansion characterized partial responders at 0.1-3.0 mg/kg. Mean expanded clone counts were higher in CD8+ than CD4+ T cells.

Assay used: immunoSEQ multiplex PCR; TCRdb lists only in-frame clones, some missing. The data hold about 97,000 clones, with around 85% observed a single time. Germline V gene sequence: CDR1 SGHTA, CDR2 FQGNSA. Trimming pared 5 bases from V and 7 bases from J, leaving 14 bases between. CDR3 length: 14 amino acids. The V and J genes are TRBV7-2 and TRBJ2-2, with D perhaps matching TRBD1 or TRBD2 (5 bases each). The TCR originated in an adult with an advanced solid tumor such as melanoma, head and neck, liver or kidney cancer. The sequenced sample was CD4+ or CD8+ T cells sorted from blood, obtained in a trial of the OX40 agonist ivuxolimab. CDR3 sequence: CASSTRDRHGELFF. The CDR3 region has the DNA TGTGCCAGCAGCACCCGGGACCGTCACGGGGAGCTGTTTTTT.